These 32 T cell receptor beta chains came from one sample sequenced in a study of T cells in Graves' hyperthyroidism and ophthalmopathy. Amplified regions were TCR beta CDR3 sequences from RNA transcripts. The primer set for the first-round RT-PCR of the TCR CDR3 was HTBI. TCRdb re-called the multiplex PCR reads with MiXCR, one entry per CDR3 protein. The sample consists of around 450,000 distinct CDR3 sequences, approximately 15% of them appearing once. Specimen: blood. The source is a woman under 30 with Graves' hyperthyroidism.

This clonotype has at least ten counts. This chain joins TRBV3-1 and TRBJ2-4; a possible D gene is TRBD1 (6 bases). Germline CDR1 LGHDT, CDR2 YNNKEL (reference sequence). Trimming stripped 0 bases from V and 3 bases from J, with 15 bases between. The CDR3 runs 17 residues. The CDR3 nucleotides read TGTGCCAGCAGCCAAGACCGACAGGTCAACAGCAAAAACATTCAGTACTTC. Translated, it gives CASSQDRQVNSKNIQYF.

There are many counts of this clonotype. The CDR3 nucleotides read TGTGCCAGCAGTGTAGGCCTAGCGGGGAGGTATGAGCAGTTCTTC. Translating gives CASSVGLAGRYEQFF. The chain uses TRBV2 and TRBJ2-1; TRBD2 aligns across 9 bases. The CDR3 is 15 residues long. V shed 4 bases and J 8 bases; nucleotides not matched to a gene: 9. CDR1 and CDR2 (germline): SNHLY, FYNNEI.

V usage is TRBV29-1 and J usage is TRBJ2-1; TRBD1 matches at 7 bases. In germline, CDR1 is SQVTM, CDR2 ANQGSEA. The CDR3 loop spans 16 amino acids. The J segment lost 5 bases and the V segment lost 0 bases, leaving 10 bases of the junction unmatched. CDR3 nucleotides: TGCAGCGTTGAAGAGGATTCAGGGGGACCCGACAATGAGCAGTTCTTC. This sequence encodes CSVEEDSGGPDNEQFF.

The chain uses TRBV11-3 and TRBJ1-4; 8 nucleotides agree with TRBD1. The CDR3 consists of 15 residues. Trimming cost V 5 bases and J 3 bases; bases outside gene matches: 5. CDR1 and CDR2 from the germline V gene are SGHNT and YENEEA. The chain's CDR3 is CASSPGGIANEKLFF. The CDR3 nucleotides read TGTGCCAGCAGCCCAGGGGGCATAGCTAATGAAAAACTGTTTTTT.

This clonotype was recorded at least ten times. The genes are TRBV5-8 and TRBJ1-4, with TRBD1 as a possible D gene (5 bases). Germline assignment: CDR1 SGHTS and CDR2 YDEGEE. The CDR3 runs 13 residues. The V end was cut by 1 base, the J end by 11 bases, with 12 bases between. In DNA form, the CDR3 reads TGTGCCAGCAGCTTGAGGCAGGGAGGGAAACTGTTTTTT. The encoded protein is CASSLRQGGKLFF.

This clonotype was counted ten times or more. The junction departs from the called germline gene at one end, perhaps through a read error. CDR3 sequence (DNA): TGTGCCAACAGCCAAGGGGTAGACACTGAAGCTTTCTTT. Translation gives CANSQGVDTEAFF. The rearrangement joins TRBV3-1 to TRBJ1-1; tentative D call: TRBD1 (5 bases). CDR1 is LGHDT and CDR2 is YNNKEL in the germline V gene (reference sequence). The CDR3 sequence is 13 residues long.

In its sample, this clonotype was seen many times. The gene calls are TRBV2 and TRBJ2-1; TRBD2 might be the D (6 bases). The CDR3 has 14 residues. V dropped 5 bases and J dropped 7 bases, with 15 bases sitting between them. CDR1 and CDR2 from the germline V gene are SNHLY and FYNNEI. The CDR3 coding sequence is TGTGCCAGCAGTAAAAGAGCGGGCGGAAATGAGCAGTTCTTC. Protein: CASSKRAGGNEQFF. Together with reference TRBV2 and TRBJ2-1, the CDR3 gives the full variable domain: EPEVTQTPSHQVTQMGQEVILRCVPISNHLYFYWYRQILGQKVEFLVSFYNNEISEKSEIFDDQFSVERPDGSNFTLKIRSTKLEDSAMYFCASSKRAGGNEQFFGPGTRLTVL.

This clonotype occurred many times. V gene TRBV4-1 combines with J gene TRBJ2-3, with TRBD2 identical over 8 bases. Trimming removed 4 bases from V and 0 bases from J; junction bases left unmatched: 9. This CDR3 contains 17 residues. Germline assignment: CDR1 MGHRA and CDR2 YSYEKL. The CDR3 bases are TGCGCCAGCAGCCTCCTCCCACTAGCGGCAAGCACAGATACGCAGTATTTT. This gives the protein CASSLLPLAASTDTQYF.

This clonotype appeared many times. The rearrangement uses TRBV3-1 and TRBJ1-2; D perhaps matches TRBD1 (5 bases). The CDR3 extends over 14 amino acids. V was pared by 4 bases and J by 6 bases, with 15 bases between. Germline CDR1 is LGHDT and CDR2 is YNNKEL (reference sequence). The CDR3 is CASSPRVGRDGYTF. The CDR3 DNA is TGTGCCAGCAGCCCCCGTGTGGGGCGAGATGGCTACACCTTC.

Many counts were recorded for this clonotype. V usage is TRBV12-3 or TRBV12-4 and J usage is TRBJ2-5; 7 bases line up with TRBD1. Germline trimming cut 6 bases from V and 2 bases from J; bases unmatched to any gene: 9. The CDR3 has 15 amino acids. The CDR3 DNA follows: TGTGCCAGCAGCCCCCAGGGGGACAGACAAGAGACCCAGTACTTC. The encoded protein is CASSPQGDRQETQYF.

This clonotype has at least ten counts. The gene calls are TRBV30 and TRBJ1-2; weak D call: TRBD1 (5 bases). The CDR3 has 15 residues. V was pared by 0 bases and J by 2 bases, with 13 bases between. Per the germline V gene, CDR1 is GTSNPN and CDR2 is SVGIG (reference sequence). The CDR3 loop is CAWSVPGGVNYGYTF. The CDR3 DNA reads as TGTGCCTGGAGTGTACCCGGGGGTGTCAACTATGGCTACACCTTC. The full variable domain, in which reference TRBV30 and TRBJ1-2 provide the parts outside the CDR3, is SQTIHQWPATLVQPVGSPLSLECTVEGTSNPNLYWYRQAAGRGLQLLFYSVGIGQISSEVPQNLSASRPQDRQFILSSKKLLLSDSGFYLCAWSVPGGVNYGYTFGSGTRLTVV.

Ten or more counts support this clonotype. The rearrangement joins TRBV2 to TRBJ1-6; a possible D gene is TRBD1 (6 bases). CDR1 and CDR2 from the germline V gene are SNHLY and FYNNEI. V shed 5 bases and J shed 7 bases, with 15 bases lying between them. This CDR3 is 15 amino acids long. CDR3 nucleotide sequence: TGTGCCAGCAGTCCCCAGGGGTTAAGCAATTCACCCCTCCACTTT. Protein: CASSPQGLSNSPLHF.

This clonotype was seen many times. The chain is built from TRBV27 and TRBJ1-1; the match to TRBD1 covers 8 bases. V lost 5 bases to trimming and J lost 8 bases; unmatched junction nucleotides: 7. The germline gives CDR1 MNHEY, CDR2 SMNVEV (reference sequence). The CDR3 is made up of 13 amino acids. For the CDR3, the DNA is TGTGCCAGCAGTCCCCTAACAGGGGGGGAAGCTTTCTTT. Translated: CASSPLTGGEAFF.

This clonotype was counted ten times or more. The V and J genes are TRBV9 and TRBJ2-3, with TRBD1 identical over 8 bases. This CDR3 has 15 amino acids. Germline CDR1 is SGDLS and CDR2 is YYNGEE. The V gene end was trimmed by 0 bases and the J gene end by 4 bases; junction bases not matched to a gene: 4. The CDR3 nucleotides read TGTGCCAGCAGCGTAGACCAGGGGGCCGCAGATACGCAGTATTTT. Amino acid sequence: CASSVDQGAADTQYF.

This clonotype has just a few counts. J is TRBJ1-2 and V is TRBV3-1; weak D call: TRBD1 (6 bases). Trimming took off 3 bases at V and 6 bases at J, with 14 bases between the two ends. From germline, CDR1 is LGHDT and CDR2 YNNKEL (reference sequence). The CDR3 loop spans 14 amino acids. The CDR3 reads CASSHEGGRNGYTF. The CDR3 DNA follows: TGTGCCAGCAGCCACGAGGGGGGGAGAAATGGCTACACCTTC.

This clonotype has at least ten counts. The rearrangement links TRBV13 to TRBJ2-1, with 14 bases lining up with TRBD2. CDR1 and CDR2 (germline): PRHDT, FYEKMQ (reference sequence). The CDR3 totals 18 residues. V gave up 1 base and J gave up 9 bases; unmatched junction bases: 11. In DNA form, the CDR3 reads TGTGCCAGCAGCTTAGCTGAGACTAGCGGGAGGGGTTGGGGTGAGCAGTTCTTC. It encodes CASSLAETSGRGWGEQFF.

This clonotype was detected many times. The CDR3: CASSLYGGGTEAFF. The CDR3 DNA reads TGTGCCAGCAGTTTATATGGGGGGGGCACTGAAGCTTTCTTT. The chain carries TRBV27 and TRBJ1-1, with D possibly TRBD1 on 5 matching bases. The ends were cut back, 1 base at V and 4 bases at J, with 10 bases in the middle. This CDR3 contains 14 residues. Germline V CDR1 and CDR2: MNHEY, SMNVEV (reference sequence).

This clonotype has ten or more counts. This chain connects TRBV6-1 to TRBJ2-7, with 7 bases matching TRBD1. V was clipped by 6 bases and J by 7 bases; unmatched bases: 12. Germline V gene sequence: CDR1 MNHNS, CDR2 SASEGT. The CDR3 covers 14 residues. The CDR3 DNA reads TGTGCCAGCAGCCCTCAGGGGGTGTTGGGAGAGCAGTACTTC. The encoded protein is CASSPQGVLGEQYF.

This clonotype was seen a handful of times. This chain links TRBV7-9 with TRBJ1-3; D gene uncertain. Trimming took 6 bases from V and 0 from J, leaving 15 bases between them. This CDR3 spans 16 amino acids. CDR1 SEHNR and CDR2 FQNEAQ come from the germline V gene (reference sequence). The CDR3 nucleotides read TGTGCCAGCAGTTCAAGGCCCCGTAACTCTGGAAACACCATATATTTT. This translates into CASSSRPRNSGNTIYF.

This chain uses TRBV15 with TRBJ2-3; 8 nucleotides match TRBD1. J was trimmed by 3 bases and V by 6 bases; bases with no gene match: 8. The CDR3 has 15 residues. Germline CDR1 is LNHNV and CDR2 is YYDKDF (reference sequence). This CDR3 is CATRKTGEGTDTQYF. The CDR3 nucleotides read TGTGCCACCAGAAAGACAGGGGAAGGAACAGATACGCAGTATTTT.

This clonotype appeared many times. The CDR3 region has the DNA TGCAGTGCTAGAGACAGCAGGGGGTCCTACAATGAGCAGTTCTTC. Amino acid sequence: CSARDSRGSYNEQFF. The gene calls are TRBV20-1 and TRBJ2-1; 7 nucleotides line up with TRBD1. The CDR3 loop spans 15 amino acids. V lost 0 bases to trimming and J lost 1 base; unmatched junction nucleotides: 3. Germline CDR1 and CDR2: DFQATT and SNEGSKA (reference sequence).

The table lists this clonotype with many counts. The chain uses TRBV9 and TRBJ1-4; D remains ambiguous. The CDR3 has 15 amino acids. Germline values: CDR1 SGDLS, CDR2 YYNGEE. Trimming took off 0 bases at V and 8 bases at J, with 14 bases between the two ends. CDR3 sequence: CASSVDGFVGEKLFF. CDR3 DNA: TGTGCCAGCAGCGTAGACGGGTTCGTAGGGGAAAAACTGTTTTTT.

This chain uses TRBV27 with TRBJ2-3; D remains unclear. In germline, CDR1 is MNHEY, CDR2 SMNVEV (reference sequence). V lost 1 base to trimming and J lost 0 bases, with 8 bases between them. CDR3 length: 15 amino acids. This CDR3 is CASSLLTGSTDTQYF. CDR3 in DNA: TGTGCCAGCAGTTTATTGACGGGTAGCACAGATACGCAGTATTTT.

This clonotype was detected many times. CDR3 residues: CASFASPFDGYTF. CDR3 coding DNA: TGTGCCAGCTTTGCAAGTCCCTTCGACGGCTACACCTTC. The genes are TRBV6-1 and TRBJ1-2, with D unclear. V lost 8 bases, J lost 8 bases, and 18 bases lay in between. CDR1 MNHNS and CDR2 SASEGT come from the germline V gene. The CDR3 spans 13 residues.

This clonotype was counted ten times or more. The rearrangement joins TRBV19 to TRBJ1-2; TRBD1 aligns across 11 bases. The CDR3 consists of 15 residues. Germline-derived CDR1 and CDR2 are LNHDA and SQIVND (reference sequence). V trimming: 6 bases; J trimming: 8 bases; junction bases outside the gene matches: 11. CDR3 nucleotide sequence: TGTGCCAGTAGCCCCGGACAGGGGGCCTACTTAGGCTACACCTTC. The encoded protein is CASSPGQGAYLGYTF. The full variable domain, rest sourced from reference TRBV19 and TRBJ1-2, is DGGITQSPKYLFRKEGQNVTLSCEQNLNHDAMYWYRQDPGQGLRLIYYSQIVNDFQKGDIAEGYSVSREKKESFPLTVTSAQKNPTAFYLCASSPGQGAYLGYTFGSGTRLTVV.

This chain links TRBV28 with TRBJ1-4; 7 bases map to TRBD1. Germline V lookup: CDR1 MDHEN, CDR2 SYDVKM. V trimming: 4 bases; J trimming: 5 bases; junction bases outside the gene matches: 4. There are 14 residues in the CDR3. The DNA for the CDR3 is TGTGCCAGCAGTTACCCGGGACAGAATGAAAAACTGTTTTTT. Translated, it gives CASSYPGQNEKLFF.

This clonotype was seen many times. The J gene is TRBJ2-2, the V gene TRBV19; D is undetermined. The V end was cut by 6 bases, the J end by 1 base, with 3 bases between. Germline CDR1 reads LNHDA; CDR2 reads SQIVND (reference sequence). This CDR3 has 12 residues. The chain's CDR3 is CASRENTGELFF. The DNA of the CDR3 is TGTGCCAGTAGGGAGAACACCGGGGAGCTGTTTTTT.

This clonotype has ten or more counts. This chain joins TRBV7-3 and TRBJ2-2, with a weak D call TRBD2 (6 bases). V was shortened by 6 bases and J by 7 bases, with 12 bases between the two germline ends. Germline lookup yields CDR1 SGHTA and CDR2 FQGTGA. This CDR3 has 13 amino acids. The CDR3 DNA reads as TGTGCCAGCAGTACCTACGGGGGCGGGGAGCTGTTTTTT. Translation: CASSTYGGGELFF.

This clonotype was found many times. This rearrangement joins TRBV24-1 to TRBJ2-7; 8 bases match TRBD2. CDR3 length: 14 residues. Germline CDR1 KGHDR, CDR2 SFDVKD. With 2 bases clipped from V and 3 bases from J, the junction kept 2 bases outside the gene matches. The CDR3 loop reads CATSDSGTSYEQYF. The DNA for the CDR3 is TGTGCCACCAGTGATTCTGGGACTAGCTACGAGCAGTACTTC.

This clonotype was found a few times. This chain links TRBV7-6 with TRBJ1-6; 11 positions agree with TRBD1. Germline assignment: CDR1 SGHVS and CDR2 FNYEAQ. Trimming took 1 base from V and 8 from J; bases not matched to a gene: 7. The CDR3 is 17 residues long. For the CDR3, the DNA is TGTGCCAGCAGCTTAGGGACAGGGGGCAACCCCGATTCACCCCTCCACTTT. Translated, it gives CASSLGTGGNPDSPLHF. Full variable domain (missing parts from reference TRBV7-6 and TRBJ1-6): GAGVSQSPRYKVTKRGQDVALRCDPISGHVSLYWYRQALGQGPEFLTYFNYEAQQDKSGLPNDRFSAERPEGSISTLTIQRTEQRDSAMYRCASSLGTGGNPDSPLHFGNGTRLTVT.

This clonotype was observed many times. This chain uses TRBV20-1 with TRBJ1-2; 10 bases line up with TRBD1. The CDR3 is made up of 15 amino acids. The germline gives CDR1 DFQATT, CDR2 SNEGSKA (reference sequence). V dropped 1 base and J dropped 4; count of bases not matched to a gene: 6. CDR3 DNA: TGCAGTGCTAGAGGGAGGGGACAGGGGTTCTATGGCTACACCTTC. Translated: CSARGRGQGFYGYTF.

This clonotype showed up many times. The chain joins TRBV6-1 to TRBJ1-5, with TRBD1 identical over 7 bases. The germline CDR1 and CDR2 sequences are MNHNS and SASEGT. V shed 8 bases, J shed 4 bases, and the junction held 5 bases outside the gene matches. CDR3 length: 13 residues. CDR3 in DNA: TGTGCCAGCGTACGACAGGGTAATCAGCCCCAGCATTTT. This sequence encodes CASVRQGNQPQHF.